This T cell receptor (beta chain) was sequenced during a study of blood T cell repertoires in COVID-19. Overall study: The samples span acute and convalescent COVID-19 from the United States, Italy and Spain. In each case, the material was cDNA or gDNA derived from T cells, B-cell-depleted T cells, or PBMCs.

This clone has only one observation. Germline V gene sequence: CDR1 MNHNS, CDR2 SASEGT. The CDR3 runs to 14 residues. Trimming took 2 bases from V and 13 from J, leaving 17 bases between them. As processed by the authors: Reference gene primer amplification gave nucleated cell count estimates. Libraries were prepared by immunoSEQ multiplex PCR; TCRdb keeps only in-frame clonotypes and omits some of them. That table supplies the V and J calls and clone size; D and trimming were determined from the DNA. This table holds over 400,000 clones, over 75% found once. Source material: peripheral blood. The sequence was obtained from a human donor in a cohort sampled during active COVID-19. The V gene is TRBV6-1, the J gene TRBJ1-4; D not certain. The CDR3 protein is CASSEKGVSGLLFF. The DNA of the CDR3 is TGTGCCAGCAGTGAAAAAGGCGTCTCGGGTCTACTGTTTTTT.